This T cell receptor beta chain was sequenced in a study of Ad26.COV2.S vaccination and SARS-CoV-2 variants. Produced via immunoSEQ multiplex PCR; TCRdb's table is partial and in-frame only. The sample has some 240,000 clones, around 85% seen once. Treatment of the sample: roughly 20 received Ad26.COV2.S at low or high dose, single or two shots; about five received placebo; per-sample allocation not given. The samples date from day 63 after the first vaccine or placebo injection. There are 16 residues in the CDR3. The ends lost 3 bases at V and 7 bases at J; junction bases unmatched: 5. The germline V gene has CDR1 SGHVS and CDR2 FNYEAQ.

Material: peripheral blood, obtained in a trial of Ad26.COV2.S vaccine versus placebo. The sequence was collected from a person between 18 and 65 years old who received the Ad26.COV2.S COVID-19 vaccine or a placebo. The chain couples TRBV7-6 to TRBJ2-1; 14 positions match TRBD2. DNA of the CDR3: TGTGCCAGCAGCTTGGGACTAGCGGGAGTTCGTAATGAGCAGTTCTTC. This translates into CASSLGLAGVRNEQFF.